These 29 T cell receptor beta chains came from one sample sequenced in a study of T cell responses to AZD1222 COVID-19 vaccine. Some clones are missing from TCRdb's copy, which holds only in-frame ones; the method was immunoSEQ multiplex PCR. The table lists approximately 100,000 clones, approximately 96% of them singletons. Specimen: peripheral blood, collected on day 0 of AZD1222 vaccination. The receptors here all came from an adult in good health.

The chain is built from TRBV7-2 and TRBJ2-7, with TRBD2 matching over 9 bases. CDR1 SGHTA and CDR2 FQGNSA come from the germline V gene. CDR3 length: 15 amino acids. The V gene end was trimmed by 6 bases and the J gene end by 6 bases; junction bases not matched to a gene: 12. CDR3 sequence (DNA): TGTGCCAGCAGTATCAGCGGCGGGGGGGCTGGCGAGCAGTACTTC. Encoded protein: CASSISGGGAGEQYF. Drawing the rest from reference TRBV7-2 and TRBJ2-7, the complete variable domain is GAGVSQSPSNKVTEKGKDVELRCDPISGHTALYWYRQSLGQGLEFLIYFQGNSAPDKSGLPSDRFSAERTGGSVSTLTIQRTQQEDSAVYLCASSISGGGAGEQYFGPGTRLTVT.

A few counts support this clone. The gene calls are TRBV19 and TRBJ2-7; D ambiguous. V shed 2 bases and J shed 5 bases, with 7 bases lying between them. The CDR3 runs to 12 residues. CDR1 is LNHDA, CDR2 SQIVND, per germline (reference sequence). The CDR3 loop is CASSISTNEQYF. Written as DNA, the CDR3 is TGTGCCAGTAGTATATCGACCAACGAGCAGTACTTC.

The CDR3 DNA reads as TGTGCCAGCAGTGAATATGGGGGTCGGCCCCAGCATTTT. It specifies CASSEYGGRPQHF. V gene TRBV25-1 combines with J gene TRBJ1-5, with D tentatively TRBD1 (5 bases). Germline loops: CDR1 MGHDK, CDR2 SYGVNS. The CDR3 consists of 13 residues. Deletions cut 0 bases from V and 9 bases from J, with 9 bases between.

The genes are TRBV10-3 and TRBJ1-4; unclear D gene. V was trimmed by 2 bases and J by 0 bases, leaving 7 bases between them. The CDR3 consists of 15 residues. Germline V gives CDR1 ENHRY, CDR2 SYGVKD. This chain's CDR3 is CAISEGRPTNEKLFF. DNA of the CDR3: TGTGCCATCAGTGAGGGCCGACCAACTAATGAAAAACTGTTTTTT.

The chain uses TRBV5-8 and TRBJ1-1; D is perhaps TRBD1 (5 bases). Germline V gene lookup returns CDR1 SGHTS and CDR2 YDEGEE. With 2 bases removed from V and 1 base from J, the gap between germline ends came to 18 bases. The CDR3 has 17 amino acids. Written as DNA, the CDR3 is TGTGCCAGCAGCTTCGAAGGGACGTACAGTAAGAACACTGAAGCTTTCTTT. This gives the protein CASSFEGTYSKNTEAFF. The whole variable domain, filled in from reference TRBV5-8 and TRBJ1-1, reads EAGVTQSPTHLIKTRGQQATLRCSPISGHTSVYWYQQALGLGLQFLLWYDEGEERNRGNFPPRFSGRQFPNYSSELNVNALELEDSALYLCASSFEGTYSKNTEAFFGQGTRLTVV.

About this clone: Relative to the germline gene, one junction end is altered; a read error may explain this. The V call is TRBV7-9, the J call TRBJ1-2; the match to TRBD1 covers 9 bases. CDR1 and CDR2 from the germline V gene are SEHNR and FQNEAQ (reference sequence). The CDR3 sequence is 13 residues long. The CDR3 spells CATSGQGFYGYTF. The CDR3 nucleotides are TGTGCCACCAGCGGACAGGGGTTCTATGGCTACACCTTC. The variable domain in full, with the rest retrieved from reference TRBV7-9 and TRBJ1-2, is DTGVSQNPRHKITKRGQNVTFRCDPISEHNRLYWYRQTLGQGPEFLTYFQNEAQLEKSRLLSDRFSAERPKGSFSTLEIQRTEQGDSAMYLCATSGQGFYGYTFGSGTRLTVV.

The CDR3 coding sequence is TGCAGTGCTAGTCCCTTTAAGGGGATCGTCTCGGGGGGACGTTCACCCCTCCACTTT. It codes for CSASPFKGIVSGGRSPLHF. This chain connects TRBV20-1 to TRBJ1-6, with D possibly matching TRBD1 (5 bases). V dropped 3 bases and J dropped 9 bases, with 30 bases sitting between them. The CDR3 length is 19 residues. Looked up from germline, CDR1 is DFQATT and CDR2 is SNEGSKA (reference sequence).

The chain employs TRBV18 and TRBJ1-6; D unclear. The CDR3 is made up of 13 amino acids. Per germline, CDR1 KGHSH and CDR2 LQKENI. The CDR3 protein is CGLTAEDNSPLHF. CDR3 coding DNA: TGTGGACTTACGGCGGAAGATAATTCACCCCTCCACTTT.

V gene TRBV18 combines with J gene TRBJ1-5; 7 bases are shared with TRBD1. Germline values: CDR1 KGHSH, CDR2 LQKENI. This CDR3 contains 14 residues. V gave up 4 bases and J gave up 3 bases; unmatched junction bases: 3. This chain's CDR3 is CASSQQGNNQPQHF. DNA for the CDR3: TGTGCCAGCTCACAACAGGGGAACAATCAGCCCCAGCATTTT.

This clone was seen just once. The gene calls are TRBV18 and TRBJ2-3; 11 bases are shared with TRBD2. The V segment lost 6 bases and the J segment 0 bases; nucleotides outside the gene matches: 8. This CDR3 is 17 amino acids long. CDR1 KGHSH and CDR2 LQKENI come from the germline V gene. CDR3 in amino acids: CASSTLAGVTSTDTQYF. The CDR3 DNA reads as TGTGCCAGCTCGACACTAGCGGGAGTTACTAGCACAGATACGCAGTATTTT.

This sequence joins TRBV7-2 and TRBJ1-2; D remains ambiguous. The length of the CDR3 is 12 residues. Trimming shortened V by 2 bases and J by 4 bases, and 5 bases separated the two germline ends. Germline CDR1 and CDR2: SGHTA and FQGNSA. CDR3 nucleotide sequence: TGTGCCAGCAGCTTAACCAGCTATGGCTACACCTTC. This translates into CASSLTSYGYTF.

The chain has TRBV30 and TRBJ1-6; D is uncertain. This CDR3 is built from 17 residues. CDR1 and CDR2 from the germline V gene are GTSNPN and SVGIG (reference sequence). Trimming took 0 bases from V and 0 from J, leaving 12 bases between them. The CDR3 bases are TGTGCCTGGAGTGTGTACGGAGAAAGCTCCTATAATTCACCCCTCCACTTT. Protein: CAWSVYGESSYNSPLHF.

The rearrangement links TRBV6-6 to TRBJ1-6; 8 bases align to TRBD1. Germline values: CDR1 MNHNY, CDR2 SVGAGI (reference sequence). The V segment lost 6 bases and the J segment 5 bases; nucleotides outside the gene matches: 6. The CDR3 sequence is 15 residues long. The DNA of the CDR3 is TGTGCCAGCAGGATAAACAGGGGGGATAATTCACCCCTCCACTTT. This encodes CASRINRGDNSPLHF.

The V gene is TRBV3-1 (or the pseudogene TRBV3-2), the J gene TRBJ1-6; D remains unclear. Germline V gene data show CDR1 as LGHDT and CDR2 as YNNKEL (reference sequence). Trimming stripped 3 bases from V and 6 bases from J, with 12 bases between. The CDR3 runs to 15 residues. CDR3 in DNA: TGTGCCAGCAGCCACGACGGGATTTTTAATTCACCCCTCCACTTT. Encoded protein: CASSHDGIFNSPLHF.

This clone was seen more than once but under ten times. The J gene is TRBJ2-2, the V gene TRBV2, with D possibly being TRBD1 (6 bases). The germline V gene encodes CDR1 SNHLY and CDR2 FYNNEI. The CDR3 spans 12 residues. V was pared by 5 bases and J by 8 bases, with 9 bases between. The CDR3 DNA follows: TGTGCCAGCAGTAACAGGGAAGGGGAGCTGTTTTTT. This codes for CASSNREGELFF.

V gene TRBV2 combines with J gene TRBJ1-6; a possible D gene is TRBD1 (5 bases). The ends were cut back, 6 bases at V and 1 base at J, with 13 bases in the middle. The CDR3 totals 16 residues. CDR1 and CDR2 (germline): SNHLY, FYNNEI. This CDR3 reads CASSDIGGSYNSPLHF. CDR3 sequence (DNA): TGTGCCAGCAGCGACATCGGGGGATCCTATAATTCACCCCTCCACTTT.

This chain connects TRBV6-5 to TRBJ1-1; no firm D call. This CDR3 has 13 residues. V lost 6 bases and J 4 bases, leaving 12 bases between the germline ends. The germline gives CDR1 MNHEY, CDR2 SVGAGI. Here the CDR3 reads CASRLRSLTEAFF. The CDR3 region has the DNA TGTGCCAGCAGACTGAGGAGTCTCACTGAAGCTTTCTTT.

The chain employs TRBV9 and TRBJ1-4; maybe TRBD1 (5 bases). Between the trimmed V and J ends, which lost 3 bases and 6 bases, there was a span of 15 bases. The germline V gene encodes CDR1 SGDLS and CDR2 YYNGEE. The CDR3 contains 15 residues. CDR3 amino acids: CASSARQGLDEKLFF. The CDR3 nucleotides are TGTGCCAGCAGCGCTCGTCAGGGCTTGGATGAAAAACTGTTTTTT.

This rearrangement joins TRBV27 to TRBJ1-2, with D uncertain. The germline gives CDR1 MNHEY, CDR2 SMNVEV (reference sequence). The CDR3 is 16 residues long. V was trimmed by 0 bases and J by 0 bases, leaving 11 bases between them. The CDR3 spells CASSLSLGSANYGYTF. In nucleotides, the CDR3 is TGTGCCAGCAGTTTATCCCTTGGCAGTGCTAACTATGGCTACACCTTC.

This chain connects TRBV5-6 to TRBJ2-1; 7 bases line up with TRBD2. Germline V CDR1 and CDR2: SGHDT, YYEEEE. The CDR3 is 16 residues long. With 6 bases clipped from V and 0 bases from J, the junction kept 9 bases outside the gene matches. CDR3 nucleotides: TGTGCCAGCACCATGGGAGGGTCCAGCTCCTACAATGAGCAGTTCTTC. Protein sequence: CASTMGGSSSYNEQFF.

DNA of the CDR3: TGCAGCGTTGGGTCCGTACGGGTAGGCACAGATACGCAGTATTTT. The encoded protein is CSVGSVRVGTDTQYF. The V and J genes are TRBV29-1 and TRBJ2-3; no definite D call. Germline loops: CDR1 SQVTM, CDR2 ANQGSEA. The CDR3 loop spans 15 amino acids. V was shortened by 4 bases and J by 1 base, with 15 bases between the two germline ends.

The rearrangement joins TRBV3-1 (or the pseudogene TRBV3-2) to TRBJ1-3; D is possibly TRBD1 (5 bases). This CDR3 is 15 amino acids long. The germline V gene encodes CDR1 LGHDT and CDR2 YNNKEL (reference sequence). V lost 6 bases to trimming and J lost 4 bases, with 16 bases between them. CDR3 protein: CASRETALVGNTIYF. The CDR3, as DNA: TGTGCCAGCAGGGAGACAGCGCTGGTCGGAAACACCATATATTTT.

The genes are TRBV3-1 (or the pseudogene TRBV3-2) and TRBJ1-4; 8 bases line up with TRBD1. CDR1 is LGHDT and CDR2 is YNNKEL in the germline V gene (reference sequence). The V segment lost 6 bases and the J segment 3 bases; nucleotides outside the gene matches: 6. This CDR3 region has 15 residues. The CDR3 DNA sequence: TGTGCCAGCAGGCCGGGGACAGGCGCTAATGAAAAACTGTTTTTT. Protein sequence: CASRPGTGANEKLFF.

The rearrangement uses TRBV4-3 and TRBJ1-2, with D uncertain. The germline V and J ends were trimmed by 1 base and 11 bases, with 20 bases remaining between them. Germline V CDR1 and CDR2: LGHNA, YSLEER. The CDR3 covers 15 residues. The CDR3: CASSQGLGISMGYTF. As DNA, the CDR3 is TGCGCCAGCAGCCAAGGGTTGGGGATCTCTATGGGGTACACCTTC.

The chain employs TRBV2 and TRBJ2-1, with D hard to call. This CDR3 spans 12 amino acids. Trimming left V 5 bases short and J 3 bases short, with 5 bases between. Per germline, CDR1 SNHLY and CDR2 FYNNEI. The CDR3 DNA follows: TGTGCCAGCAGTCAAAGCTACAATGAGCAGTTCTTC. Translation: CASSQSYNEQFF.

This clone was found once. The V gene is TRBV27, the J gene TRBJ2-3, with a weak D call TRBD2 (6 bases). Per germline, CDR1 MNHEY and CDR2 SMNVEV (reference sequence). This CDR3 has 13 amino acids. V gave up 2 bases and J gave up 7 bases, with 10 bases separating them. The CDR3 DNA is TGTGCCAGCAGTTTAATGGCGGGATATACGCAGTATTTT. It codes for CASSLMAGYTQYF.

The chain uses TRBV2 and TRBJ1-1; 9 bases map to TRBD1. J was trimmed by 6 bases and V by 2 bases; bases with no gene match: 16. In germline, CDR1 is SNHLY, CDR2 FYNNEI. This CDR3 region has 18 residues. The DNA of the CDR3 is TGTGCCAGCAGTGAATTCCTGGGACAGGGCGATTCAGGCTCTGAAGCTTTCTTT. This translates into CASSEFLGQGDSGSEAFF.

The genes are TRBV7-9 and TRBJ1-2; D is undetermined. The CDR3 is made up of 11 amino acids. With 3 bases removed from V and 13 bases from J, the gap between germline ends came to 12 bases. The germline CDR1 and CDR2 sequences are SEHNR and FQNEAQ (reference sequence). Here the CDR3 reads CASSFEGALTF. In DNA, the CDR3 is TGTGCCAGCAGCTTTGAGGGAGCCCTCACCTTC.

The genes are TRBV5-1 and TRBJ1-6, with 9 bases identical to TRBD1. V dropped 3 bases and J dropped 5; count of bases not matched to a gene: 12. Per the germline V gene, CDR1 is SGHRS and CDR2 is YFSETQ. The CDR3 spans 18 residues. Here the CDR3 reads CASSWGQGVGMNNSPLHF. The CDR3 region has the DNA TGCGCCAGCAGCTGGGGACAGGGAGTTGGAATGAATAATTCACCCCTCCACTTT.